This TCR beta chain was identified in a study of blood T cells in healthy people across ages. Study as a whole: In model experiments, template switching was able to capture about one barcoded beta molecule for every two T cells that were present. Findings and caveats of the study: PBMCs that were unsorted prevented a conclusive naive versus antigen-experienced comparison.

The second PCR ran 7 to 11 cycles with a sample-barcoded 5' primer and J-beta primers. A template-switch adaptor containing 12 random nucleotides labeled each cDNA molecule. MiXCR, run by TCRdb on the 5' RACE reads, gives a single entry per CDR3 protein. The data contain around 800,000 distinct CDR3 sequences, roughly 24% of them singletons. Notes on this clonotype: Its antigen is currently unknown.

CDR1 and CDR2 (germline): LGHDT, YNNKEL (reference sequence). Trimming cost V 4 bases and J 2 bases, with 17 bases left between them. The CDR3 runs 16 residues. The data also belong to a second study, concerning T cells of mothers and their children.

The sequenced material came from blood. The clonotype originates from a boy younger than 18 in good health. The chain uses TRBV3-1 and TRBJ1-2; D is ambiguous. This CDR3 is CASSPRALVGNYGYTF. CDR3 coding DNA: TGTGCCAGCAGCCCTCGGGCGTTAGTAGGGAACTATGGCTACACCTTC. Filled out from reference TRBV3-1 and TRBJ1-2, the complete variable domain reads DTAVSQTPKYLVTQMGNDKSIKCEQNLGHDTMYWYKQDSKKFLKIMFSYNNKELIINETVPNRFSPKSPDKAHLNLHINSLELGDSAVYFCASSPRALVGNYGYTFGSGTRLTVV.